One and the same sample provided the 15 T cell receptor beta chains below, sequenced in a study of blood T cell repertoires in COVID-19. Generated by immunoSEQ multiplex PCR, the TCRdb table keeps only in-frame clones and is missing some. The table lists 86,000 or so clones, 79% of them singletons. The material sequenced was peripheral blood. The source of these receptors is a man aged 70 or older with acute or convalescent COVID-19.

This clone is a singleton in its sample. The rearrangement links TRBV6-5 to TRBJ1-2; TRBD1 matches at 7 bases. This CDR3 comprises 15 residues. V dropped 6 bases and J dropped 0; count of bases not matched to a gene: 7. The germline V gene has CDR1 MNHEY and CDR2 SVGAGI. The CDR3 spells CASSRDSLANYGYTF. The CDR3 region has the DNA TGTGCCAGCAGCAGGGACAGCCTAGCTAACTATGGCTACACCTTC.

The rearrangement links TRBV19 to TRBJ1-5, with D perhaps TRBD1 (5 bases). Germline CDR1 is LNHDA and CDR2 is SQIVND (reference sequence). The CDR3 runs 16 residues. V was trimmed by 11 bases and J by 2 bases, leaving 22 bases between them. The CDR3 bases are TGTGCCGCAGGGCAGGTGGGATCCCTGGGCAATCAGCCCCAGCATTTT. This sequence encodes CAAGQVGSLGNQPQHF.

This chain connects TRBV12-3 or TRBV12-4 to TRBJ2-5, with 7 bases matching TRBD2. The CDR3 has 13 amino acids. V shed 3 bases, J shed 2 bases, and the junction held 0 bases outside the gene matches. The CDR3 is CASSLRGQETQYF. The CDR3 DNA sequence: TGTGCCAGCAGTTTGCGGGGGCAAGAGACCCAGTACTTC.

The rearrangement joins TRBV2 to TRBJ2-7; D perhaps matches TRBD1 (5 bases). The CDR3 length is 14 residues. With 2 bases removed from V and 0 bases from J, the gap between germline ends came to 8 bases. CDR1 is SNHLY and CDR2 is FYNNEI in the germline V gene. The CDR3 reads CASSENRYSYEQYF. DNA of the CDR3: TGTGCCAGCAGTGAAAACAGGTACTCCTACGAGCAGTACTTC.

The rearrangement links TRBV5-1 to TRBJ1-1, with TRBD1 identical over 7 bases. This CDR3 is built from 13 residues. Germline values: CDR1 SGHRS, CDR2 YFSETQ. The trim removed 0 bases at V and 8 bases at J, leaving 4 bases unmatched. DNA of the CDR3: TGCGCCAGCAGCTTGGGGACAGGCCCGGAAGCTTTCTTT. Translated: CASSLGTGPEAFF.

This chain connects TRBV2 to TRBJ1-6, with D possibly TRBD1 on 5 matching bases. The germline CDR1 and CDR2 sequences are SNHLY and FYNNEI. Trimming took 6 bases from V and 8 from J, leaving 14 bases between them. This CDR3 spans 14 amino acids. The DNA for the CDR3 is TGTGCCAGCAGCCGTCGCCAGGGCGATTCACCCCTCCACTTT. Residues: CASSRRQGDSPLHF.

The chain uses TRBV19 and TRBJ1-6, with 9 nucleotides matching TRBD1. The V gene end was trimmed by 5 bases and the J gene end by 5 bases; junction bases not matched to a gene: 7. The germline V gene has CDR1 LNHDA and CDR2 SQIVND (reference sequence). The CDR3 length is 16 residues. CDR3 nucleotide sequence: TGTGCCAGTAGTCCTCCGGGACAGGGAAATAATTCACCCCTCCACTTT. Protein sequence: CASSPPGQGNNSPLHF.

This clone was observed a few times. DNA of the CDR3: TGTGCCAGTAGTATCGTAAATTCACCCCTCCACTTT. Translated, it gives CASSIVNSPLHF. The J gene is TRBJ1-6, the V gene TRBV19; the D is unclear. Germline V lookup: CDR1 LNHDA, CDR2 SQIVND (reference sequence). The CDR3 extends over 12 amino acids. V lost 3 bases and J lost 7, with 4 bases in between.

This clone was seen only a few times. V is TRBV28 and J is TRBJ1-1; a weak D match, TRBD1 (6 bases). The V end was cut by 6 bases, the J end by 6 bases, with 20 bases between. Per the germline V gene, CDR1 is MDHEN and CDR2 is SYDVKM. This CDR3 spans 15 amino acids. The CDR3 reads CASSPSEGGGPEAFF. The CDR3 DNA reads TGTGCCAGCAGCCCCTCGGAGGGAGGGGGGCCTGAAGCTTTCTTT.

The chain combines TRBV2 with TRBJ2-2; perhaps TRBD1 as D (7 bases). The germline gives CDR1 SNHLY, CDR2 FYNNEI. The CDR3 contains 17 residues. V shed 0 bases and J shed 5 bases, with 16 bases lying between them. The CDR3 spells CASSEALGRGRTGELFF. CDR3 DNA: TGTGCCAGCAGTGAAGCGCTCGGCAGGGGGAGGACCGGGGAGCTGTTTTTT.

This chain connects TRBV5-1 to TRBJ2-1; D is possibly TRBD1 (6 bases). V was trimmed by 4 bases and J by 8 bases, leaving 10 bases between them. Germline assignment: CDR1 SGHRS and CDR2 YFSETQ. The CDR3 covers 12 residues. CDR3 coding DNA: TGCGCCAGCAGCCAGTACAGGGATGAGCAGTTCTTC. Translation gives CASSQYRDEQFF.

This sequence joins TRBV7-3 and TRBJ1-1; 8 nucleotides agree with TRBD1. V shed 6 bases and J 5 bases; nucleotides not matched to a gene: 5. CDR3 length: 13 amino acids. The germline V gene has CDR1 SGHTA and CDR2 FQGTGA. The CDR3 is CASSNRGKTEAFF. The CDR3 region has the DNA TGTGCCAGCAGTAACAGGGGGAAAACTGAAGCTTTCTTT.

The table lists this clone with a count of one. The gene calls are TRBV5-1 and TRBJ1-2; the D is unclear. This CDR3 comprises 13 residues. Germline V gene sequence: CDR1 SGHRS, CDR2 YFSETQ. V was cut by 5 bases and J by 6 bases, with 14 bases left in between. Written as DNA, the CDR3 is TGCGCCAGCAGTTCCTCGGGGTGGGATGGCTACACCTTC. It translates to CASSSSGWDGYTF.

The genes are TRBV13 and TRBJ2-5; possible D gene TRBD2, 6 bases. This CDR3 has 14 residues. V lost 4 bases, J lost 2 bases, and 11 bases lay in between. Germline V lookup: CDR1 PRHDT, CDR2 FYEKMQ (reference sequence). DNA for the CDR3: TGTGCCAGCAGCTCGTCTGGGGGGCAAGAGACCCAGTACTTC. Translation: CASSSSGGQETQYF.

This clone was detected once. The V call is TRBV6-6, the J call TRBJ2-2; 11 nucleotides match TRBD1. CDR1 is MNHNY, CDR2 SVGAGI, per germline (reference sequence). CDR3 length: 16 residues. J was trimmed by 3 bases and V by 8 bases; bases with no gene match: 8. The CDR3 reads CASGAGQGADTGELFF. As DNA, the CDR3 is TGTGCCAGCGGGGCAGGACAGGGGGCGGACACCGGGGAGCTGTTTTTT.